The source of this TCR beta chain is a study of blood T cell repertoires in COVID-19. Study overall: Both acute and convalescent COVID-19 samples were obtained from the United States, Italy and Spain.

The CDR3 is 16 residues long. TCRdb keeps only in-frame clones here, not all; method: immunoSEQ multiplex PCR. The sample holds under 65,000 clones, around 89% seen once. This chain connects TRBV21-1 to TRBJ2-7; the table's D call TRBD1 went unverified against the DNA. TRBV21-1 is noted as a pseudogene. This clonotype originated in a human donor in a cohort sampled during active COVID-19. The sequenced material came from peripheral blood. CDR3 in DNA: TGTGCCAGCAGCAAAGGGGACAGGGGGCTCCACTACGAGCAGTACTTC. The encoded protein is CASSKGDRGLHYEQYF.